A single sample gave rise to the 27 T cell receptor beta chains below, sequenced in a study of tumor and adjacent non-tumor tissue in lung cancer. The library came from three nested PCR rounds adapted from ARM-PCR protocols. TCRdb fed the multiplex PCR reads into MiXCR, producing one record per CDR3 protein. The top ten hold about 20% of the sample, which has around 140,000 distinct CDR3 sequences, about 71% seen once. RNA was extracted from bulk tissue without any cell sorting. Input material: lung tumor tissue. These receptors all stem from a man aged 60 to 69 with small cell lung cancer.

This rearrangement joins TRBV6-5 to TRBJ2-3, with 8 bases lining up with TRBD2. There are 14 residues in the CDR3. Per germline, CDR1 MNHEY and CDR2 SVGAGI. As DNA, the CDR3 is TGTGTCAGGAACCAGCGGGAGACGATAGATACGCAGTATTTT. This gives the protein CVRNQRETIDTQYF.

Turning to this clonotype: This may arise from a read error, as a much more abundant clone is one base away. V is TRBV6-5 and J is TRBJ2-1; no definite D call. The CDR3 sequence is 13 residues long. Germline V gene data show CDR1 as MNHEY and CDR2 as SVGAGI. The CDR3 nucleotides are TGTGCCAGCAGTTACTCCGGCTGGAATGAGGAGTTCTTC. It specifies CASSYSGWNEEFF.

With regard to this clonotype: A read error may be the cause here, since a much bigger clone is one base away. The chain couples TRBV4-2 to TRBJ2-1, with TRBD2 matching 7 bases. This CDR3 has 15 amino acids. Germline lookup yields CDR1 LGHNA and CDR2 YNFKEQ. In DNA form, the CDR3 reads TGTGCCAGCAGCCATGGTCTAGCGGAATACAATGATCAGTTCTTC. It codes for CASSHGLAEYNDQFF.

This clonotype was recorded at least ten times. The V and J genes are TRBV11-2 and TRBJ2-3; D not resolved. CDR1 and CDR2 from the germline V gene are SGHAT and FQNNGV. V lost 0 bases and J 2 bases, leaving 9 bases between the germline ends. The CDR3 has 15 amino acids. The CDR3 DNA is TGTGCCAGCAGCTTAGATCCGATTCCCACAGATACGCAGTATTTT. It yields the protein CASSLDPIPTDTQYF.

Concerning this clonotype: A much larger clonotype is one base distant, so this may be a read error. The chain has TRBV6-1 and TRBJ2-7, with 11 bases that match TRBD2. The CDR3 covers 13 residues. Germline V gene lookup returns CDR1 MNHNS and CDR2 SASEGT. The CDR3: CATLAGGAYKQYF. The CDR3 DNA sequence: TGTGCCACCTTAGCGGGAGGGGCCTACAAGCAGTACTTC.

About this clonotype: An end of the junction differs from the germline gene, which may be a read error. CDR3 nucleotide sequence: TGCATTGCTAGACGATATCAGTCAGGAAGTAACTATGGCTACACCTTC. Amino acid sequence: CIARRYQSGSNYGYTF. The chain has TRBV20-1 and TRBJ1-2; unclear D gene. Germline V CDR1 and CDR2: DFQATT, SNEGSKA (reference sequence). The CDR3 has 16 residues.

V gene TRBV11-2 combines with J gene TRBJ1-1, with 8 bases identical to TRBD1. Germline values: CDR1 SGHAT, CDR2 FQNNGV. V was clipped by 5 bases and J by 2 bases; unmatched bases: 7. The length of the CDR3 is 15 residues. Here the CDR3 DNA reads TGTGCCAGCAGCACCGGACAGGGCATCAACACTGAAGCTTTCTTT. It codes for CASSTGQGINTEAFF.

In regard to this clonotype: It may be a read error: a sequence one base away is much more abundant. This chain uses TRBV20-1 with TRBJ2-7, with 13 bases identical to TRBD2. The trim removed 6 bases at V and 6 bases at J, leaving 8 bases unmatched. The CDR3 is 14 amino acids. The germline gives CDR1 DFQATT, CDR2 SNEGSKA (reference sequence). CDR3 bases: TGCAGTGCCGGGACTAGCGGGACAATCACCGAGCAGTACTTC. Protein sequence: CSAGTSGTITEQYF.

About this clonotype itself: The germline gene is not matched at one end of the junction; a read error may be the cause. The chain couples TRBV10-3 to TRBJ2-5; D remains ambiguous. The CDR3 is 11 amino acids. The germline gives CDR1 ENHRY, CDR2 SYGVKD. The CDR3 sequence is CAISDAEAQYF. The CDR3 DNA sequence: TGTGCCATCAGTGATGCAGAGGCCCAGTACTTC.

On this clonotype itself: Relative to the germline gene, one junction end is altered; a read error may explain this. The rearrangement links TRBV11-1 to TRBJ2-7; D is perhaps TRBD1 or TRBD2 (6 bases each). Germline V gene sequence: CDR1 SGHAT, CDR2 FQDESV (reference sequence). The CDR3 is 12 amino acids. CDR3 nucleotides: TGTGCCAACAGTGGACGGGGGCGCGAGCAATACTTC. Translated, it gives CANSGRGREQYF.

The chain is built from TRBV6-6 and TRBJ2-7, with TRBD1 matching over 10 bases. Germline V CDR1 and CDR2: MNHNY, SVGAGI (reference sequence). After removal of 8 bases from V and 6 bases from J, the junction contained 7 bases not matched to a gene. This CDR3 is 13 amino acids long. The CDR3 nucleotides read TGTGCCAGCGAGTGGGACAGGGGTTTCGAGCAGTACTTC. This translates into CASEWDRGFEQYF.

As to this clonotype: It is likely a read error, because the conserved phenylalanine at the end of the CDR3 is missing. This rearrangement joins TRBV11-3 to TRBJ2-5, with 9 bases matching TRBD1. The length of the CDR3 is 15 residues. The V gene's germline CDR1 is SGHNT and CDR2 YENEEA. The DNA of the CDR3 is TGTGCTAGCAGCTTGCGTACAGGGGGCGTAGAGACCCAGTACCTC. Amino acid sequence: CASSLRTGGVETQYL.

This clonotype came up once. The chain carries TRBV6-1 and TRBJ2-5; 7 bases fit TRBD2. V lost 7 bases, J lost 7 bases, and 9 bases stayed unmatched. CDR3 length equals 13 residues. The germline gives CDR1 MNHNS, CDR2 SASEGT. The CDR3 protein is CASTAGVKGTQYF. DNA of the CDR3: TGTGCCAGCACGGCGGGAGTAAAGGGGACCCAGTACTTC.

As to this clonotype: The junction and the germline gene differ at one end; a read error may be behind it. The V gene is TRBV5-4, the J gene TRBJ2-1, with TRBD1 identical over 7 bases. From germline, CDR1 is SGHNT and CDR2 YYREEE (reference sequence). This CDR3 contains 13 residues. This CDR3 reads CASIRDRPNEQSF. The CDR3 DNA sequence: TGTGCCAGCATACGGGACAGACCCAATGAGCAGTCCTTC.

V usage is TRBV20-1 and J usage is TRBJ2-5; 7 nucleotides align to TRBD2. The germline CDR1 and CDR2 sequences are DFQATT and SNEGSKA (reference sequence). Germline trimming cut 5 bases from V and 1 base from J; bases unmatched to any gene: 7. CDR3 size: 14 residues. The CDR3: CSAPVGTIQETQYF. DNA for the CDR3: TGCAGTGCTCCGGTGGGGACTATCCAAGAGACCCAGTACTTC.

This sequence joins TRBV28 and TRBJ2-3; 7 nucleotides agree with TRBD1. The CDR3 consists of 19 residues. Trimming at V came to 8 bases and at J to 0 bases, leaving 20 bases not matched to a gene. The V gene's germline CDR1 is MDHEN and CDR2 SYDVKM. The chain's CDR3 is CASGRDSDRHDFSTDTQYF. CDR3 nucleotides: TGTGCCAGCGGCCGTGACTCGGACAGGCACGATTTTAGCACAGATACGCAGTATTTT.

This clonotype was seen only once. It may be a read error: a sequence one base away is much more abundant. The chain carries TRBV20-1 and TRBJ2-7, with a tentative D call TRBD1 (5 bases). This CDR3 spans 13 amino acids. Germline lookup yields CDR1 DFQATT and CDR2 SNEGSKA (reference sequence). The DNA for the CDR3 is TGCAGTGCTAGAGACATGGGGCGGTACGAGCTGTACTTC. It is translated as CSARDMGRYELYF.

This clonotype was detected many times. The CDR3 sequence is CASSLPQGGRGKETQYF. The CDR3 DNA is TGTGCCAGCAGCTTGCCACAGGGAGGGAGGGGTAAAGAGACCCAGTACTTC. This chain uses TRBV5-4 with TRBJ2-5; D possibly corresponds to TRBD2 (7 bases). Looked up from germline, CDR1 is SGHNT and CDR2 is YYREEE (reference sequence). The germline V and J ends were trimmed by 1 base and 3 bases, with 19 bases remaining between them. The length of the CDR3 is 17 residues.

In this sample, this clonotype turned up many times. The V call is TRBV28, the J call TRBJ1-1, with D tentatively TRBD1 (6 bases). This CDR3 has 15 amino acids. V was cut by 6 bases and J by 4 bases, with 18 bases left in between. CDR1 MDHEN and CDR2 SYDVKM come from the germline V gene. CDR3 DNA: TGTGCCAGCAGCGGACAGTCCAGGCAGGGCACTGAAGCTTTCTTT. This encodes CASSGQSRQGTEAFF.

The gene calls are TRBV4-1 and TRBJ2-2; tentative D call: TRBD2 (6 bases). The germline gives CDR1 MGHRA, CDR2 YSYEKL. CDR3 length: 17 residues. The V gene lost 0 bases and the J gene lost 4 bases, with 15 bases spanning the gap. The CDR3 protein is CASSQDRGGACTGELFF. The DNA of the CDR3 is TGCGCCAGCAGCCAAGATAGAGGAGGGGCGTGCACCGGGGAGCTGTTTTTT.

There are many counts of this clonotype. This chain uses TRBV12-3 or TRBV12-4 with TRBJ1-4; D gene unclear. This CDR3 region has 14 residues. V was cut by 9 bases and J by 4 bases, with 15 bases left in between. The CDR3 is CASSERALNEKLFF. For the CDR3, the DNA is TGTGCCAGTTCCGAAAGGGCCCTTAATGAAAAACTGTTTTTT.

The chain carries TRBV6-6 and TRBJ1-5, with D perhaps matching TRBD1 (6 bases). Trimming left V 5 bases short and J 12 bases short, with 23 bases between. This CDR3 region has 15 residues. The germline CDR1 and CDR2 sequences are MNHNY and SVGAGI (reference sequence). CDR3 protein: CASSTTGLSNKLQHF. As DNA, the CDR3 is TGTGCCAGCAGTACCACAGGGTTGAGCAATAAGCTCCAGCATTTT.

On this clonotype itself: A much bigger clone sits one base away, suggesting this may be a read error. The J gene is TRBJ2-1, the V gene TRBV5-4; D possibly corresponds to TRBD2 (5 bases). The CDR3 runs to 13 residues. Germline V CDR1 and CDR2: SGHNT, YYREEE (reference sequence). Written as DNA, the CDR3 is TGTGCCAGCAGTACCCTTGGGAGCGGTGAGCGGTTCTTC. As protein: CASSTLGSGERFF.

This clonotype was recorded at least ten times. The rearrangement uses TRBV6-6 and TRBJ1-1; 12 nucleotides agree with TRBD1. The CDR3 is 17 residues long. V was pared by 0 bases and J by 5 bases, with 7 bases of the junction left unmatched. Germline V gene lookup returns CDR1 MNHNY and CDR2 SVGAGI (reference sequence). CDR3 bases: TGTGCCAGCAGTTACTCCCCGGGACAGGGGGCGGGTACTGAAGCTTTCTTT. As protein: CASSYSPGQGAGTEAFF.

V and J are TRBV10-3 and TRBJ1-2, with D perhaps TRBD1 (5 bases). Deletions cut 6 bases from V and 7 bases from J, with 21 bases between. CDR3 length equals 15 residues. CDR1 and CDR2 from the germline V gene are ENHRY and SYGVKD. The CDR3 region has the DNA TGTGCCATCAGCGAAGTACAGGTGATGGTTCGTGGCTACACCTTC. Protein product: CAISEVQVMVRGYTF.

This clonotype has a count of ten or more. V usage is TRBV11-1 and J usage is TRBJ2-2; 13 bases align to TRBD2. With V trimmed by 3 bases and J by 3 bases, 4 bases remained unmatched. The germline CDR1 and CDR2 sequences are SGHAT and FQDESV (reference sequence). This CDR3 is 17 amino acids long. This CDR3 reads CASSFGGLAGDTGELFF. CDR3 nucleotides: TGTGCCAGCAGCTTCGGAGGACTAGCGGGAGACACCGGGGAGCTGTTTTTT. The complete variable domain, with remaining parts taken from reference TRBV11-1 and TRBJ2-2, reads EAEVAQSPRYKITEKSQAVAFWCDPISGHATLYWYRQILGQGPELLVQFQDESVVDDSQLPKDRFSAERLKGVDSTLKIQPAELGDSAMYLCASSFGGLAGDTGELFFGEGSRLTVL.

Concerning this clonotype itself: A much larger clonotype is one base distant, so this may be a read error. The chain uses TRBV29-1 and TRBJ2-5; D perhaps matches TRBD2 (6 bases). The CDR3 has 13 residues. Germline values: CDR1 SQVTM, CDR2 ANQGSEA. CDR3 region: CSVFATLAGTPFF. CDR3 in DNA: TGCAGCGTTTTCGCCACCTTAGCCGGGACTCCCTTCTTC.